The next 32 T cell receptor beta chains were all read from a single sample in a study of T cell changes during pregnancy in multiple sclerosis (dated by TCRdb to about 2019). Libraries were made using the immunoSEQ multiplex PCR assay. TCRdb retrieved this table from immuneACCESS and kept in-frame rearrangements only. Not all clones are present; in checked studies, unresolved V genes account for under half, and no reason is known for the remainder. A total of around 99,000 clones appear in this sample, about nine tenths of them only once. The top ten clonotypes cover more than 0.65% of the sample. Specimen: peripheral blood, collected in the third trimester of pregnancy. Every receptor here comes from a female donor in good health, enrolled as a control in a pregnancy study.

CDR3 nucleotides: TGTGCCAGCAGCGTAGTTAACAGCAACACTGAAGCTTTCTTT. Its protein product is CASSVVNSNTEAFF. The V and J genes are TRBV9 and TRBJ1-1; D is ambiguous. The CDR3 totals 14 residues. The V gene's germline CDR1 is SGDLS and CDR2 YYNGEE. Trimming took off 0 bases at V and 2 bases at J, with 8 bases between the two ends.

The chain links TRBV7-8 to TRBJ1-1; D is ambiguous. The CDR3 extends over 12 amino acids. V was shortened by 8 bases and J by 7 bases, with 14 bases between the two germline ends. CDR1 and CDR2 from the germline V gene are SGHVS and FQNEAQ. The CDR3 DNA reads as TGTGCCAGCTATACTAGGCATTTTGAAGCTTTCTTT. Translating it yields CASYTRHFEAFF.

The chain recombines TRBV11-3 with TRBJ1-5; D not resolved. Per the germline V gene, CDR1 is SGHNT and CDR2 is YENEEA. The CDR3 extends over 13 amino acids. Trimming pared 0 bases from V and 7 bases from J, leaving 7 bases between. Written as DNA, the CDR3 is TGTGCCAGCAGCTTAGAGGAGGGACAGCCCCAGCATTTT. Amino acid sequence: CASSLEEGQPQHF.

The rearrangement uses TRBV7-9 and TRBJ2-1; 8 positions match TRBD2. This CDR3 has 16 amino acids. The germline CDR1 and CDR2 sequences are SEHNR and FQNEAQ (reference sequence). V shed 4 bases and J 1 base; nucleotides not matched to a gene: 6. The CDR3 spells CASSYSGGTSYNEQFF. The CDR3 bases are TGTGCCAGCAGCTACAGCGGGGGCACGTCCTACAATGAGCAGTTCTTC.

The V and J genes are TRBV29-1 and TRBJ2-6; 7 bases map to TRBD1. V trimming: 7 bases; J trimming: 2 bases; junction bases outside the gene matches: 11. The length of the CDR3 is 16 residues. Germline V gene data show CDR1 as SQVTM and CDR2 as ANQGSEA. CDR3: CSGNHPGTAGANVLTF. In nucleotides, the CDR3 is TGCAGCGGTAACCATCCAGGGACAGCTGGGGCCAACGTCCTGACTTTC.

The V call is TRBV7-9, the J call TRBJ2-5; no clear D gene. The CDR3 totals 15 residues. In germline, CDR1 is SEHNR, CDR2 FQNEAQ (reference sequence). V was clipped by 4 bases and J by 2 bases, with 14 bases between them. The CDR3 DNA is TGTGCCAGCAGCTCCTCGTTGGGCAGACAAGAGACCCAGTACTTC. Translating it yields CASSSSLGRQETQYF.

The chain recombines TRBV30 with TRBJ2-7; TRBD1 matches 7 bases. From germline, CDR1 is GTSNPN and CDR2 SVGIG (reference sequence). This CDR3 region has 13 residues. Trimming took 8 bases from V and 3 from J; bases not matched to a gene: 10. This CDR3 is CAGEPQGIYEQYF. CDR3 DNA sequence: TGTGCCGGAGAGCCACAGGGGATCTACGAGCAGTACTTC.

DNA for the CDR3: TGTGCCAGCAGCCAAGGGCAGGGGGTAACCGGGGAGCTGTTTTTT. It encodes CASSQGQGVTGELFF. This rearrangement joins TRBV7-3 to TRBJ2-2; the match to TRBD1 covers 7 bases. V lost 5 bases, J lost 5 bases, and 8 bases stayed unmatched. CDR1 SGHTA and CDR2 FQGTGA come from the germline V gene. The CDR3 covers 15 residues.

This chain connects TRBV5-4 to TRBJ1-3, with D maybe TRBD1 (6 bases). The CDR3 is 14 residues long. Trimming left V 4 bases short and J 1 base short, with 9 bases between. Germline CDR1 is SGHNT and CDR2 is YYREEE (reference sequence). The chain's CDR3 is CASSPTGSGNTIYF. DNA of the CDR3: TGTGCCAGCAGCCCGACAGGATCTGGAAACACCATATATTTT.

V gene TRBV30 combines with J gene TRBJ2-1; 11 bases match TRBD2. Trimming cost V 2 bases and J 10 bases; bases outside gene matches: 7. The CDR3 is made up of 14 amino acids. The V gene's germline CDR1 is GTSNPN and CDR2 SVGIG (reference sequence). CDR3 sequence reads: CAWSTSGTSGEQFF. The CDR3 region has the DNA TGTGCCTGGAGTACCTCCGGGACTAGCGGAGAGCAGTTCTTC.

The chain uses TRBV5-1 and TRBJ2-6; TRBD2 is a possible D gene (5 bases). The CDR3 is made up of 16 amino acids. Trimming removed 4 bases from V and 0 bases from J, with 11 bases in between. CDR1 is SGHRS and CDR2 is YFSETQ in the germline V gene. The CDR3 DNA follows: TGCGCCAGCAGCAACCGGGAAAGCTCTGGGGCCAACGTCCTGACTTTC. Translating it yields CASSNRESSGANVLTF.

The chain carries TRBV5-1 and TRBJ2-7; 11 bases fit TRBD1. The CDR3 totals 14 residues. CDR1 is SGHRS, CDR2 YFSETQ, per germline. V trimming: 5 bases; J trimming: 3 bases; junction bases outside the gene matches: 4. This chain's CDR3 is CASRSGTGGYEQYF. Here the CDR3 DNA reads TGCGCCAGCAGGTCCGGGACAGGGGGCTACGAGCAGTACTTC.

The V call is TRBV10-3, the J call TRBJ1-4, with unresolved D. Deletions cut 0 bases from V and 1 base from J, with 9 bases between. This CDR3 has 16 residues. Germline-derived CDR1 and CDR2 are ENHRY and SYGVKD. In nucleotides, the CDR3 is TGTGCCATCAGTGAGTCGGTAGCCCAAACTAATGAAAAACTGTTTTTT. The encoded protein is CAISESVAQTNEKLFF.

J is TRBJ2-7 and V is TRBV7-3; 9 nucleotides match TRBD1. Germline V gene lookup returns CDR1 SGHTA and CDR2 FQGTGA. The CDR3 runs to 16 residues. V shed 5 bases, J shed 7 bases, and the junction held 15 bases outside the gene matches. The CDR3, as DNA: TGTGCCAGCAGCCCGCCGGGACAGGGTGGCTTCTTGGAGCAGTACTTC. It yields the protein CASSPPGQGGFLEQYF.

This chain joins TRBV4-2 and TRBJ1-5, with TRBD1 as a possible D gene (6 bases). There are 15 residues in the CDR3. Germline CDR1 reads LGHNA; CDR2 reads YNFKEQ. V dropped 2 bases and J dropped 4 bases, with 12 bases sitting between them. CDR3 in amino acids: CASSQFFQGNQPQHF. CDR3 bases: TGTGCCAGCAGCCAATTCTTCCAGGGGAATCAGCCCCAGCATTTT.

The V and J genes are TRBV15 and TRBJ1-5, with a tentative D call TRBD1 (6 bases). Looked up from germline, CDR1 is LNHNV and CDR2 is YYDKDF (reference sequence). The CDR3 loop spans 15 amino acids. With 0 bases removed from V and 3 bases from J, the gap between germline ends came to 9 bases. CDR3 amino acids: CATSRDRGANQPQHF. CDR3 bases: TGTGCCACCAGCAGAGACAGGGGTGCCAATCAGCCCCAGCATTTT.

This chain joins TRBV15 and TRBJ2-3; TRBD1 matches at 7 bases. Germline V gene data show CDR1 as LNHNV and CDR2 as YYDKDF (reference sequence). Germline trimming cut 4 bases from V and 8 bases from J; bases unmatched to any gene: 6. The CDR3 runs 13 residues. CDR3 DNA: TGTGCCACCAGCATCGACAGGGCTGGTACGCAGTATTTT. Translating it yields CATSIDRAGTQYF.

The gene calls are TRBV6-6 and TRBJ1-4; TRBD1 matches at 9 bases. The CDR3 covers 14 residues. CDR1 and CDR2 from the germline V gene are MNHNY and SVGAGI (reference sequence). V lost 6 bases to trimming and J lost 4 bases; unmatched junction nucleotides: 3. DNA of the CDR3: TGTGCCAGCAGCCGGACAGGGGATAATGAAAAACTGTTTTTT. Translating gives CASSRTGDNEKLFF.

J is TRBJ1-2 and V is TRBV30; D is perhaps TRBD1 (5 bases). This CDR3 contains 13 residues. CDR1 and CDR2 (germline): GTSNPN, SVGIG (reference sequence). V was pared by 0 bases and J by 4 bases, with 9 bases between. The DNA for the CDR3 is TGTGCCTGGAGTGTAGGGGATCTCTATGGCTACACCTTC. As protein: CAWSVGDLYGYTF.

The chain carries TRBV5-4 and TRBJ2-3; D not certain. CDR1 is SGHNT and CDR2 is YYREEE in the germline V gene (reference sequence). Trimming removed 2 bases at V and 4 bases at J, with 8 bases between. The CDR3 is 13 amino acids. CDR3 residues: CASSFPSPDTQYF. The DNA for the CDR3 is TGTGCCAGCAGCTTCCCCTCCCCAGATACGCAGTATTTT.

The V gene is TRBV11-2, the J gene TRBJ1-1; D is possibly TRBD1 (6 bases). V shed 1 base and J shed 4 bases, with 10 bases lying between them. The germline V gene encodes CDR1 SGHAT and CDR2 FQNNGV. The CDR3 length is 14 residues. CDR3 amino acids: CASSLARTVTEAFF. In DNA form, the CDR3 reads TGTGCCAGCAGCTTAGCCAGGACAGTCACTGAAGCTTTCTTT.

The rearrangement links TRBV7-2 to TRBJ1-2, with TRBD1 matching over 9 bases. V gave up 4 bases and J gave up 1 base; unmatched junction bases: 10. This CDR3 is 17 amino acids long. Germline V lookup: CDR1 SGHTA, CDR2 FQGNSA. CDR3 bases: TGTGCCAGCAGCTATAGGGGACAGGGTATAGGTAACTATGGCTACACCTTC. Translated, it gives CASSYRGQGIGNYGYTF.

This clone has a single count. The V call is TRBV25-1, the J call TRBJ2-7, with 7 bases fitting TRBD1. The V segment lost 0 bases and the J segment 1 base; nucleotides outside the gene matches: 9. The CDR3 sequence is 17 residues long. Looked up from germline, CDR1 is MGHDK and CDR2 is SYGVNS. This CDR3 is CASSEYTVGGLSYEQYF. DNA for the CDR3: TGTGCCAGCAGTGAATATACGGTAGGGGGCCTGTCCTACGAGCAGTACTTC.

This chain connects TRBV29-1 to TRBJ1-2; D gene ambiguous. V dropped 7 bases and J dropped 5 bases, with 11 bases sitting between them. This CDR3 has 11 residues. Looked up from germline, CDR1 is SQVTM and CDR2 is ANQGSEA. The CDR3 coding sequence is TGCAGCGCCGTGGACTCTTATGGCTACACCTTC. Protein: CSAVDSYGYTF.

This chain joins TRBV19 and TRBJ2-3; possible D gene TRBD2, 5 bases. CDR1 and CDR2 (germline): LNHDA, SQIVND (reference sequence). With 9 bases removed from V and 4 bases from J, the gap between germline ends came to 20 bases. The CDR3 runs to 15 residues. The CDR3: CASRSDSWSPDTQYF. CDR3 nucleotides: TGTGCCAGCCGATCGGACTCATGGTCCCCAGATACGCAGTATTTT.

The rearrangement joins TRBV6-5 to TRBJ2-1; a weak D match, TRBD1 (5 bases). This CDR3 region has 12 residues. Germline CDR1 reads MNHEY; CDR2 reads SVGAGI. V was trimmed by 6 bases and J by 6 bases, leaving 9 bases between them. This chain's CDR3 is CASRNQGNEQFF. The DNA of the CDR3 is TGTGCCAGCAGAAACCAGGGCAATGAGCAGTTCTTC.

This sequence joins TRBV30 and TRBJ1-1; D may be TRBD1 (5 bases). Trimming stripped 5 bases from V and 5 bases from J, with 12 bases between. The CDR3 covers 12 residues. Germline V CDR1 and CDR2: GTSNPN, SVGIG (reference sequence). The CDR3 is CAWGGVPTEAFF. In nucleotides, the CDR3 is TGTGCCTGGGGGGGGGTACCTACTGAAGCTTTCTTT.

This chain uses TRBV5-1 with TRBJ1-4; TRBD1 matches at 10 bases. Germline-derived CDR1 and CDR2 are SGHRS and YFSETQ. V was clipped by 3 bases and J by 7 bases; unmatched bases: 3. There are 14 residues in the CDR3. The CDR3 loop is CASSYGQGVEKLFF. CDR3 DNA: TGCGCCAGCAGCTACGGACAGGGGGTTGAAAAACTGTTTTTT.

The CDR3 bases are TGCAGCGTCGACCACAGGGACACTGAAGCTTTCTTT. It specifies CSVDHRDTEAFF. V and J are TRBV29-1 and TRBJ1-1; tentative D call: TRBD1 (6 bases). The CDR3 spans 12 residues. Trimming removed 6 bases from V and 3 bases from J, with 11 bases in between. CDR1 and CDR2 (germline): SQVTM, ANQGSEA.

V and J are TRBV4-3 and TRBJ1-1; D possibly corresponds to TRBD1 (5 bases). CDR3 size: 16 residues. The V and J ends lost 3 bases and 1 base respectively, with 15 bases between them. Germline values: CDR1 LGHNA, CDR2 YSLEER. The CDR3: CASSQLFRAKNTEAFF. As DNA, the CDR3 is TGCGCCAGCAGCCAGCTTTTCAGGGCCAAGAACACTGAAGCTTTCTTT.

This rearrangement joins TRBV7-3 to TRBJ1-6, with TRBD1 matching 7 bases. Germline V CDR1 and CDR2: SGHTA, FQGTGA. V gave up 5 bases and J gave up 8 bases; unmatched junction bases: 6. The length of the CDR3 is 14 residues. The DNA of the CDR3 is TGTGCCAGCAGCGCAACAGGGGTCGATTCACCCCTCCACTTT. It codes for CASSATGVDSPLHF.

The chain has TRBV7-2 and TRBJ2-2; 8 bases line up with TRBD1. V trimming: 10 bases; J trimming: 5 bases; junction bases outside the gene matches: 9. This CDR3 is built from 14 residues. Germline CDR1 reads SGHTA; CDR2 reads FQGNSA. The CDR3 DNA reads as TGTGCCACCGATTCAGGGGGCTGGACCGGGGAGCTGTTTTTT. It codes for CATDSGGWTGELFF.